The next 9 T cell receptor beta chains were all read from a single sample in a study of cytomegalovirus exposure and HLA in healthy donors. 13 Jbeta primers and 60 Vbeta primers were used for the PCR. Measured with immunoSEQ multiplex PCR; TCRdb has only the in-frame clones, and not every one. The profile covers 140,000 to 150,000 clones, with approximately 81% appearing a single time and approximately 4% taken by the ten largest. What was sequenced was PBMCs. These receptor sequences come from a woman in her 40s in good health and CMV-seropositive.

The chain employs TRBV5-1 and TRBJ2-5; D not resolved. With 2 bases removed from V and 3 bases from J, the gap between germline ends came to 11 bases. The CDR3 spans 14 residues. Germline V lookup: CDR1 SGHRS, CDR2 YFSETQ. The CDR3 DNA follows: TGCGCCAGCAGCTTATTAGCCATCAAAGAGACCCAGTACTTC. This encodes CASSLLAIKETQYF.

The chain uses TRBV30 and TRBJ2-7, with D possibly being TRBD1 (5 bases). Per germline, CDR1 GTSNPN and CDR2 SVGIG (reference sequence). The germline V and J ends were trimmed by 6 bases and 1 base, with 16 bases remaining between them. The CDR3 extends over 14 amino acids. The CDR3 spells CACPSPAGSYEQYF. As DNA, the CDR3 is TGTGCCTGCCCCTCCCCCGCAGGGTCCTACGAGCAGTACTTC.

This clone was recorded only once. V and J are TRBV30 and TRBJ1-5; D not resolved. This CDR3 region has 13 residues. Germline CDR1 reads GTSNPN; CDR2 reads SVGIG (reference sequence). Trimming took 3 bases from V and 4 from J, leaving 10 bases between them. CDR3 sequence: CAWRAGWNQPQHF. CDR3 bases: TGTGCCTGGAGGGCGGGTTGGAATCAGCCCCAGCATTTT.

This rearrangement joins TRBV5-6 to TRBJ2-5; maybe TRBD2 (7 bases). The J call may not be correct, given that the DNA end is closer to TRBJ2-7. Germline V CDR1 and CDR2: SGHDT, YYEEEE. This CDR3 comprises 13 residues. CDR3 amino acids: CASSLTGTNEQYF. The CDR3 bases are TGTGCCAGCAGCTTGACAGGGACTAACGAGCAGTACTTC.

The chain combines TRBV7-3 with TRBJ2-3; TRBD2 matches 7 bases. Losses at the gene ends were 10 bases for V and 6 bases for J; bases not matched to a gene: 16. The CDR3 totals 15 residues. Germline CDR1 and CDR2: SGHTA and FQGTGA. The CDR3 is CAKTFSGRPGDTQYF. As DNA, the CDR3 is TGTGCCAAAACATTCTCCGGGAGGCCGGGGGATACGCAGTATTTT.

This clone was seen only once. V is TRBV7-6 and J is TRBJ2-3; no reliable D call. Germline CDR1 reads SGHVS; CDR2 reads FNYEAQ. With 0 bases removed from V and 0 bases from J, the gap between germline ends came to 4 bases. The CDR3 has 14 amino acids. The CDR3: CASSLAGSTDTQYF. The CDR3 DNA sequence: TGTGCCAGCAGCTTAGCGGGCAGCACAGATACGCAGTATTTT.

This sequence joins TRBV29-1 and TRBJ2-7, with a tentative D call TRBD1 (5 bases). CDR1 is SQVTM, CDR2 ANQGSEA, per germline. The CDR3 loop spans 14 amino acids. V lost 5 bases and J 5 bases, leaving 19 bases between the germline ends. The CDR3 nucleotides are TGCAGCGTTACTTCGTCGGACAAGGTCAACGAGCAGTACTTC. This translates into CSVTSSDKVNEQYF.

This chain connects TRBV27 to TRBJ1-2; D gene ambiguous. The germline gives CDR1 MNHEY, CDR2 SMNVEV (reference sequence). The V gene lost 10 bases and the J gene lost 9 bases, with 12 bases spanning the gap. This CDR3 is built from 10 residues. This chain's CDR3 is CANYAGCYTF. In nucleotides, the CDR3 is TGTGCCAACTACGCCGGCTGCTACACCTTC.

The CDR3 here is CASSFSGGEAFF. The CDR3 DNA follows: TGTGCCAGCAGTTTTTCTGGAGGAGAAGCTTTCTTT. The V call is TRBV28, the J call TRBJ1-1, with D uncertain. V was cut by 3 bases and J by 8 bases, with 10 bases left in between. Germline V CDR1 and CDR2: MDHEN, SYDVKM. The CDR3 has 12 amino acids.